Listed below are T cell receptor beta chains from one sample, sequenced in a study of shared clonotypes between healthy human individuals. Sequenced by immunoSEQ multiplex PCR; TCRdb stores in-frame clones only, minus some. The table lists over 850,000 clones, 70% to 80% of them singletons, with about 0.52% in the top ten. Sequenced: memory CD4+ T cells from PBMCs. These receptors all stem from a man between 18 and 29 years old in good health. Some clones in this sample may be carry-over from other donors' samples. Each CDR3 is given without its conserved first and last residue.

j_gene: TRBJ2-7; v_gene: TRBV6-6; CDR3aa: ASSYTRPGYEQY
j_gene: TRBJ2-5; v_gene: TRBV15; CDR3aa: ATSRDRGGETQY
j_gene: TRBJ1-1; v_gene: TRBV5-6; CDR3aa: ASSLAELEAF
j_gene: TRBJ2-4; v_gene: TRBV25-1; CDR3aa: ASSEFGGRNIQY
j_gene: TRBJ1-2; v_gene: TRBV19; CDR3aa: ASSIGTLGYGYT
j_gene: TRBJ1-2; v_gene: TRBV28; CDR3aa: ASRAGTGRGYT
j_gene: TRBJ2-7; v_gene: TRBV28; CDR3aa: ASSFRVHEQY
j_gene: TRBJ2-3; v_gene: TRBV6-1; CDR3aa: ASSSQWATDTQY
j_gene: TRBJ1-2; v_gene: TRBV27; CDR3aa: ASSLRSTGDYGYT
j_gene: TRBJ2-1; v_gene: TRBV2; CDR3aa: ASSIRPFGTGGNEQF
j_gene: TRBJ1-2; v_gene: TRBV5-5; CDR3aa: ASSLNWGPNYGYT
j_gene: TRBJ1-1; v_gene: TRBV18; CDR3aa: ASSPRDPEAF
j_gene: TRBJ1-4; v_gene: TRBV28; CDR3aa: ASSLWQVDATNEKLF
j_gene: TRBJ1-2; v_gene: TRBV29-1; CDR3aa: SVVRQGGGYT
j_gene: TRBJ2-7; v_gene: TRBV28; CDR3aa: ASKAGINYEQY
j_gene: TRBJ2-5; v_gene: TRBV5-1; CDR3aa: ASSLPGQETQY
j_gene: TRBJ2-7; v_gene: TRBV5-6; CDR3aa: ASSLMTSGSMNEQY
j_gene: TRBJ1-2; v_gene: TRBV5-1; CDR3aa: ASSLASGWEGYT
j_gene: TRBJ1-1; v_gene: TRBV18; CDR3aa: ASSPLPANTEAF
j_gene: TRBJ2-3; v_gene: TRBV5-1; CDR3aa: ASSGDSTDTQY
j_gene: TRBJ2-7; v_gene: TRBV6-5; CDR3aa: ASRPSGTGFYEQY
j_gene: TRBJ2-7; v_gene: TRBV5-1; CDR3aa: ASSLDTRGGNYEQY
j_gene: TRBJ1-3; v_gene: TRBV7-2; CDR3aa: ASSFQTGGSGNTIY
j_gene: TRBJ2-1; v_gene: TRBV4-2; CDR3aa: ASSLSGLGSYNEQF
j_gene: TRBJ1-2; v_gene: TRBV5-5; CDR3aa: ASSYGALVSGGGYT
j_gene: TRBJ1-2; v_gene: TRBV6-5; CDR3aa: ASRRQGSNYGYT